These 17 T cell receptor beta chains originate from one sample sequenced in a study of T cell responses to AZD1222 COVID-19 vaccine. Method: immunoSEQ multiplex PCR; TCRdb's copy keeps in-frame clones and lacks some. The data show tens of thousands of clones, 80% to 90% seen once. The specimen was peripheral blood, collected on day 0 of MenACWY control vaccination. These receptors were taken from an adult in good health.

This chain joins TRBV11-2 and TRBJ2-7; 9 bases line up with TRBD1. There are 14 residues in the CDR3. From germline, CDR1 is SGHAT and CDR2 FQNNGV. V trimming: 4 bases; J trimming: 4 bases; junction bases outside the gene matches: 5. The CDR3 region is CASSSDRGGYEQYF. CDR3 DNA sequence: TGTGCCAGCAGCTCAGACAGGGGGGGGTACGAGCAGTACTTC. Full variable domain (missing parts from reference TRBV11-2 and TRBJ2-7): EAGVAQSPRYKIIEKRQSVAFWCNPISGHATLYWYQQILGQGPKLLIQFQNNGVVDDSQLPKDRFSAERLKGVDSTLKIQPAKLEDSAVYLCASSSDRGGYEQYFGPGTRLTVT.

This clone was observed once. The CDR3 protein is CATSREENNEQFF. DNA of the CDR3: TGTGCCACCAGCAGAGAAGAGAACAATGAGCAGTTCTTC. V and J are TRBV15 and TRBJ2-1; D gene ambiguous. The CDR3 contains 13 residues. V dropped 0 bases and J dropped 5 bases, with 5 bases sitting between them. Per germline, CDR1 LNHNV and CDR2 YYDKDF (reference sequence).

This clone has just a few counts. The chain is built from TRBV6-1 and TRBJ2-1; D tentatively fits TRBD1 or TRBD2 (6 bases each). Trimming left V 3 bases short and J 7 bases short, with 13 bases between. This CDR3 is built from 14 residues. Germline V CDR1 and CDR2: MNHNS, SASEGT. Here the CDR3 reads CASSDRGRPNEQFF. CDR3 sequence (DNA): TGTGCCAGCAGTGATAGGGGGAGGCCGAATGAGCAGTTCTTC.

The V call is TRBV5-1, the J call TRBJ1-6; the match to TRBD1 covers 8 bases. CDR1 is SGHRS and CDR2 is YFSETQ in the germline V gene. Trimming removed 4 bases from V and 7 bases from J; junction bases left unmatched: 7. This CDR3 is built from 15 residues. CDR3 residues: CASSIGGQGNSPLHF. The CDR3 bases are TGCGCCAGCAGCATAGGCGGACAGGGAAATTCACCCCTCCACTTT.

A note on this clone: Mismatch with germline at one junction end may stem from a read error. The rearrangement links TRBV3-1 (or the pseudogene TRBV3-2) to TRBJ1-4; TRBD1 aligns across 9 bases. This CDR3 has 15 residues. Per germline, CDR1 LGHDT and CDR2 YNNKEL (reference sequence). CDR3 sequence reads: CASSGRTGAKEKLFF. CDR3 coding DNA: TGTGCCAGCAGTGGACGGACAGGGGCTAAGGAAAAACTGTTTTTT.

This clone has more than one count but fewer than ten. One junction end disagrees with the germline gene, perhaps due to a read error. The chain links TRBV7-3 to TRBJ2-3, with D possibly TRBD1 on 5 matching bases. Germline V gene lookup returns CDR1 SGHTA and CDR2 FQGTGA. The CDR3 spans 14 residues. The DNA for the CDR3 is TGTGCCAGCAGTTTAAGTGAACAGGCAGATACGCAGTATTTT. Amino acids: CASSLSEQADTQYF.

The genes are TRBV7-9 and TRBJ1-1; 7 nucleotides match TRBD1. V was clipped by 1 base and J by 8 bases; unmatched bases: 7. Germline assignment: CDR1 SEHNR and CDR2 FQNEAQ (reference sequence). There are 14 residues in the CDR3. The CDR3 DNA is TGTGCCAGCAGCTTAGTGAGGGGGCGCGGGGAAGCTTTCTTT. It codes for CASSLVRGRGEAFF.

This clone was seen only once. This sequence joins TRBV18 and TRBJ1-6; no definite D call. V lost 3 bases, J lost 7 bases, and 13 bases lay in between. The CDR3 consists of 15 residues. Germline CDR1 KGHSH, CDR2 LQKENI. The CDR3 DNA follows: TGTGCCAGCTCACCTCTAACAGCCAGAAATTCACCCCTCCACTTT. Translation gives CASSPLTARNSPLHF.

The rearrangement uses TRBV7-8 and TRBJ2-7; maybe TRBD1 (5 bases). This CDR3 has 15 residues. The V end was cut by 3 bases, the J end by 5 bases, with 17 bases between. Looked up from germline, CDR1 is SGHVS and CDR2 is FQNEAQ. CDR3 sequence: CASSLGQAFKDEQYF. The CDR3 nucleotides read TGTGCCAGCAGCTTGGGGCAGGCATTCAAGGACGAGCAGTACTTC. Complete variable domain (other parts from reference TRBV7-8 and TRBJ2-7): GAGVSQSPRYKVAKRGQDVALRCDPISGHVSLFWYQQALGQGPEFLTYFQNEAQLDKSGLPSDRFFAERPEGSVSTLKIQRTQQEDSAVYLCASSLGQAFKDEQYFGPGTRLTVT.

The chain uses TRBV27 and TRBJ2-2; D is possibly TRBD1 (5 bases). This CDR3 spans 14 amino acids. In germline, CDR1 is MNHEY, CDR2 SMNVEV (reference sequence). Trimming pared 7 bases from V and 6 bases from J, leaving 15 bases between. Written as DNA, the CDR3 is TGTGCCAGCAACACTATAAGGGGTTCCGGGGAGCTGTTTTTT. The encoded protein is CASNTIRGSGELFF.

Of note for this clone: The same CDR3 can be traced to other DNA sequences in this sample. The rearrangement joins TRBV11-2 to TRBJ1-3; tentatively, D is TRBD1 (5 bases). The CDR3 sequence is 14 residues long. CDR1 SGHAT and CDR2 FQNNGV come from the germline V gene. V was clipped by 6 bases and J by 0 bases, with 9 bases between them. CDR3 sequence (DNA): TGTGCCAGCAGTCCAGGGAACTCTGGAAACACCATATATTTT. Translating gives CASSPGNSGNTIYF. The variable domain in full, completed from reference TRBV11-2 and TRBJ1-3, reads EAGVAQSPRYKIIEKRQSVAFWCNPISGHATLYWYQQILGQGPKLLIQFQNNGVVDDSQLPKDRFSAERLKGVDSTLKIQPAKLEDSAVYLCASSPGNSGNTIYFGEGSWLTVV.

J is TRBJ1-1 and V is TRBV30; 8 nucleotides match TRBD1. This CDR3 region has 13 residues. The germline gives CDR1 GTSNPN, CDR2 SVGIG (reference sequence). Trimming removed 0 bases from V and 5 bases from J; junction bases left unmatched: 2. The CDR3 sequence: CAWSVNRGTEAFF. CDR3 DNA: TGTGCCTGGAGTGTAAACAGGGGGACTGAAGCTTTCTTT. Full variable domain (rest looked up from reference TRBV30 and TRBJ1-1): SQTIHQWPATLVQPVGSPLSLECTVEGTSNPNLYWYRQAAGRGLQLLFYSVGIGQISSEVPQNLSASRPQDRQFILSSKKLLLSDSGFYLCAWSVNRGTEAFFGQGTRLTVV.

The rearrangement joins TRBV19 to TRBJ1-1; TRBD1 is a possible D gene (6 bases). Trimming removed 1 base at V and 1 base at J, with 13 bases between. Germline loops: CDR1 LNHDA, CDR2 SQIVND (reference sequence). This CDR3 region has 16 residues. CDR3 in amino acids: CASSIAAGAPNTEAFF. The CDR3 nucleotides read TGTGCCAGTAGTATAGCCGCAGGGGCGCCGAACACTGAAGCTTTCTTT.

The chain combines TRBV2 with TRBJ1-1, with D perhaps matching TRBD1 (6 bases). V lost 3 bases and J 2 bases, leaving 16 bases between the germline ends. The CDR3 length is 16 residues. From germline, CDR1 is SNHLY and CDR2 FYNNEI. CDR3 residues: CASSERSGAYNTEAFF. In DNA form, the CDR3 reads TGTGCCAGCAGTGAGCGGTCAGGGGCGTATAACACTGAAGCTTTCTTT.

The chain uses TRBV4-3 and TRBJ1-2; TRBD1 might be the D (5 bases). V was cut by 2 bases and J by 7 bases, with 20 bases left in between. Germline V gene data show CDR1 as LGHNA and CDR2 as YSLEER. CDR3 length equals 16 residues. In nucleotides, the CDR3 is TGCGCCAGCAGCCAAAGTCAACATTGGACATCAGTTGGCTACACCTTC. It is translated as CASSQSQHWTSVGYTF.

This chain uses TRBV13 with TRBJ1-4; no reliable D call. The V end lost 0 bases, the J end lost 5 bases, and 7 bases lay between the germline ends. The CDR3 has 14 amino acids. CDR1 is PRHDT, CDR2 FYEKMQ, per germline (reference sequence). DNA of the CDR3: TGTGCCAGCAGCTTAGGGCAGATGAATGAAAAACTGTTTTTT. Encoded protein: CASSLGQMNEKLFF. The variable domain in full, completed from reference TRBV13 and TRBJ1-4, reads AAGVIQSPRHLIKEKRETATLKCYPIPRHDTVYWYQQGPGQDPQFLISFYEKMQSDKGSIPDRFSAQQFSDYHSELNMSSLELGDSALYFCASSLGQMNEKLFFGSGTQLSVL.

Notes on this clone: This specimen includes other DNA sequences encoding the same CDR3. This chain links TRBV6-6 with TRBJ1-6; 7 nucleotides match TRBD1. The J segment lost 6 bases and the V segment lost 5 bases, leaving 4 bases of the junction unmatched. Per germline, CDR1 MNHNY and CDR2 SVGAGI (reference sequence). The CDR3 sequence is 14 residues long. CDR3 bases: TGTGCCAGCAGTAGACAGGGTGGTAATTCACCCCTCCACTTT. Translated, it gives CASSRQGGNSPLHF.